Following are 26 T cell receptor beta chains from one sample sequenced in a study of Ad26.COV2.S vaccination and SARS-CoV-2 variants. The treatment here: some 20 received Ad26.COV2.S at low or high dose, single or two shots; about 5 received placebo; per-sample allocation not given. Collection of the samples took place on day 63 after the first injection of vaccine or placebo. Profiling relied on immunoSEQ multiplex PCR, and the TCRdb table lists in-frame clones only, not all of them. The repertoire has approximately 450,000 clones, about 93% of them found once; the top ten carry over 9%. The specimen comprised peripheral blood, sampled in a trial of Ad26.COV2.S vaccine versus placebo. The receptor source for this set is a person aged 18-60 years who received the Ad26.COV2.S COVID-19 vaccine or a placebo.

CDR3 region: CATGSSSGASYNEQFF. CDR3 DNA: TGTGCCACCGGTAGCTCCAGCGGAGCTTCCTACAATGAGCAGTTCTTC. The chain uses TRBV24-1 and TRBJ2-1, with D maybe TRBD2 (5 bases). Germline assignment: CDR1 KGHDR and CDR2 SFDVKD. V lost 9 bases, J lost 1 base, and 18 bases lay in between. The CDR3 sequence is 16 residues long.

The gene calls are TRBV7-9 and TRBJ2-7; D uncertain. The CDR3 loop spans 12 amino acids. Looked up from germline, CDR1 is SEHNR and CDR2 is FQNEAQ (reference sequence). V gave up 1 base and J gave up 2 bases, with 3 bases separating them. CDR3 protein: CASSLVAYEQYF. For the CDR3, the DNA is TGTGCCAGCAGCTTAGTGGCCTACGAGCAGTACTTC.

This rearrangement joins TRBV7-2 to TRBJ2-5; D might be TRBD1 (6 bases). V lost 4 bases and J lost 3, with 9 bases in between. This CDR3 is 13 amino acids long. Per the germline V gene, CDR1 is SGHTA and CDR2 is FQGNSA. The CDR3 here is CASSSWTEETQYF. The CDR3 DNA sequence: TGTGCCAGCAGCTCCTGGACAGAAGAGACCCAGTACTTC.

The CDR3 protein is CASSLATGGVADTQYF. Here the CDR3 DNA reads TGCGCCAGCAGCTTGGCGACAGGGGGCGTCGCAGATACGCAGTATTTT. The chain has TRBV5-1 and TRBJ2-3; TRBD1 matches 10 bases. V dropped 0 bases and J dropped 4; count of bases not matched to a gene: 5. The CDR3 is 16 amino acids. The germline V gene encodes CDR1 SGHRS and CDR2 YFSETQ. The whole variable domain, filled in from reference TRBV5-1 and TRBJ2-3, reads KAGVTQTPRYLIKTRGQQVTLSCSPISGHRSVSWYQQTPGQGLQFLFEYFSETQRNKGNFPGRFSGRQFSNSRSEMNVSTLELGDSALYLCASSLATGGVADTQYFGPGTRLTVL.

In this sample, this clone turned up once. The gene calls are TRBV7-9 and TRBJ1-3; D gene unclear. The V end was cut by 0 bases, the J end by 0 bases, with 3 bases between. The germline gives CDR1 SEHNR, CDR2 FQNEAQ (reference sequence). The CDR3 extends over 14 amino acids. As DNA, the CDR3 is TGTGCCAGCAGCTTAGCGAACTCTGGAAACACCATATATTTT. This gives the protein CASSLANSGNTIYF.

The chain carries TRBV7-2 and TRBJ2-1, with TRBD2 matching over 8 bases. After removal of 4 bases from V and 1 base from J, the junction contained 6 bases not matched to a gene. In germline, CDR1 is SGHTA, CDR2 FQGNSA. This CDR3 has 16 amino acids. In DNA, the CDR3 is TGTGCCAGCAGCTCGGCCGGGACTAGGTCCTACAATGAGCAGTTCTTC. Encoded protein: CASSSAGTRSYNEQFF.

The chain is built from TRBV5-1 and TRBJ1-1, with TRBD1 matching over 11 bases. Trimming took 4 bases from V and 5 from J; bases not matched to a gene: 4. Germline V CDR1 and CDR2: SGHRS, YFSETQ. The length of the CDR3 is 14 residues. The CDR3 protein is CASSGQGAGTEAFF. In DNA form, the CDR3 reads TGCGCCAGCAGCGGACAGGGGGCAGGGACTGAAGCTTTCTTT.

As concerns this clone: This CDR3 is also generated by other DNA sequences in the sample. CDR3 sequence (DNA): TGCGCCAGCAGCCAAAGGGAGGTCACTGAAGCTTTCTTT. Translation gives CASSQREVTEAFF. The chain couples TRBV4-1 to TRBJ1-1; D is ambiguous. The CDR3 runs to 13 residues. Trimming shortened V by 2 bases and J by 4 bases, and 8 bases separated the two germline ends. CDR1 and CDR2 from the germline V gene are MGHRA and YSYEKL.

The chain employs TRBV4-1 and TRBJ2-5, with 8 bases that match TRBD2. Germline CDR1 is MGHRA and CDR2 is YSYEKL. With V trimmed by 5 bases and J by 2 bases, 4 bases remained unmatched. This CDR3 region has 14 residues. The CDR3 is CASSRTSPQETQYF. The CDR3 region has the DNA TGCGCCAGCAGCAGGACTAGCCCTCAAGAGACCCAGTACTTC.

The chain couples TRBV5-8 to TRBJ1-5; D is perhaps TRBD1 (5 bases). V was trimmed by 4 bases and J by 7 bases, leaving 18 bases between them. Per germline, CDR1 SGHTS and CDR2 YDEGEE. The CDR3 runs 15 residues. DNA for the CDR3: TGTGCCAGCAGCGCCCCCGAAGGTTGGGGGCAGCCCCAGCATTTT. Its protein is CASSAPEGWGQPQHF. Using reference TRBV5-8 and TRBJ1-5 for the parts outside the CDR3, the full variable domain is EAGVTQSPTHLIKTRGQQATLRCSPISGHTSVYWYQQALGLGLQFLLWYDEGEERNRGNFPPRFSGRQFPNYSSELNVNALELEDSALYLCASSAPEGWGQPQHFGDGTRLSIL.

V and J are TRBV27 and TRBJ2-7; TRBD2 might be the D (6 bases). CDR3 length: 15 residues. Trimming left V 2 bases short and J 0 bases short, with 11 bases between. The germline CDR1 and CDR2 sequences are MNHEY and SMNVEV (reference sequence). Written as DNA, the CDR3 is TGTGCCAGCAGTTTAGACAAGACTAGCTCCTACGAGCAGTACTTC. This gives the protein CASSLDKTSSYEQYF.

This clone occurred once. The V and J genes are TRBV7-9 and TRBJ1-2; tentative D call: TRBD1 (5 bases). Germline-derived CDR1 and CDR2 are SEHNR and FQNEAQ (reference sequence). The CDR3 runs 10 residues. Trimming shortened V by 9 bases and J by 10 bases, and 12 bases separated the two germline ends. The DNA of the CDR3 is TGTGCCAGTCTCCACAGGCTCTACACCTTC. Protein: CASLHRLYTF.

The chain couples TRBV7-2 to TRBJ1-2; possibly TRBD1 for D (5 bases). The V gene lost 5 bases and the J gene lost 4 bases, with 14 bases spanning the gap. The CDR3 consists of 14 residues. Germline CDR1 is SGHTA and CDR2 is FQGNSA. The CDR3 DNA sequence: TGTGCCAGCAGCCCAGGGAGGGGCTCCTATGGCTACACCTTC. Translating it yields CASSPGRGSYGYTF.

The chain has TRBV6-2 or TRBV6-3 and TRBJ1-5; 9 bases align to TRBD1. Per the germline V gene, CDR1 is MNHEY and CDR2 is SVGEGT. V gave up 2 bases and J gave up 2 bases; unmatched junction bases: 4. The CDR3 totals 16 residues. The CDR3 loop reads CASSYPRTGGNQPQHF. DNA for the CDR3: TGTGCCAGCAGTTACCCCCGGACAGGGGGCAATCAGCCCCAGCATTTT.

The genes are TRBV11-2 and TRBJ2-1; 9 bases are shared with TRBD2. The germline CDR1 and CDR2 sequences are SGHAT and FQNNGV. The CDR3 is 15 amino acids. Unmatched junction bases numbered 5, after V lost 1 base and J lost 7 bases. The CDR3 loop is CASSLGSSGMNEQFF. DNA of the CDR3: TGTGCCAGCAGCTTAGGCTCTAGCGGGATGAATGAGCAGTTCTTC.

This clone has just one count. The CDR3 region is CASREGELETQYF. DNA for the CDR3: TGTGCCAGCAGAGAAGGGGAATTGGAGACCCAGTACTTC. The chain employs TRBV28 and TRBJ2-5; the D gene is possibly TRBD1 (5 bases). Germline V gene lookup returns CDR1 MDHEN and CDR2 SYDVKM. The CDR3 runs to 13 residues. Trimming pared 6 bases from V and 5 bases from J, leaving 13 bases between.

The chain has TRBV29-1 and TRBJ2-1, with a tentative D call TRBD2 (5 bases). V was trimmed by 2 bases and J by 4 bases, leaving 9 bases between them. The germline CDR1 and CDR2 sequences are SQVTM and ANQGSEA. There are 13 residues in the CDR3. The CDR3 protein is CSVETDYYNEQFF. The DNA of the CDR3 is TGCAGCGTTGAAACCGACTATTACAATGAGCAGTTCTTC.

This chain joins TRBV30 and TRBJ2-5; 7 bases line up with TRBD1. The length of the CDR3 is 14 residues. Germline V gene data show CDR1 as GTSNPN and CDR2 as SVGIG (reference sequence). V lost 4 bases, J lost 0 bases, and 5 bases stayed unmatched. CDR3 sequence reads: CAWTMGQYQETQYF. Written as DNA, the CDR3 is TGTGCCTGGACCATGGGACAGTACCAAGAGACCCAGTACTTC.

This chain connects TRBV6-2 or TRBV6-3 to TRBJ2-1, with D perhaps being TRBD1 or TRBD2 (5 bases each). The CDR3 has 19 residues. Trimming left V 4 bases short and J 4 bases short, with 26 bases between. Germline-derived CDR1 and CDR2 are MNHEY and SVGEGT. The CDR3 sequence is CASSSPRDAIQQEYNEQFF. CDR3 DNA: TGTGCCAGCAGTTCCCCCAGGGACGCCATACAACAAGAATACAATGAGCAGTTCTTC.

This clone came up a few times. The chain recombines TRBV5-6 with TRBJ1-2, with a weak D call TRBD1 (5 bases). Between the trimmed V and J ends, which lost 4 bases and 4 bases, there was a span of 11 bases. This CDR3 region has 13 residues. The germline gives CDR1 SGHDT, CDR2 YYEEEE. CDR3 bases: TGTGCCAGCAGCCTAGGGGATTCCTATGGCTACACCTTC. It codes for CASSLGDSYGYTF.

The V gene is TRBV7-2, the J gene TRBJ2-7, with 16 bases that match TRBD2. This CDR3 is 17 amino acids long. J lost 2 bases, V lost 6 bases, and 7 bases had no gene match. Germline V gene sequence: CDR1 SGHTA, CDR2 FQGNSA. The CDR3 DNA is TGTGCCAGCAGTTATGGGACTAGCGGGAGGGGTACCTACGAGCAGTACTTC. This codes for CASSYGTSGRGTYEQYF.

The chain uses TRBV19 and TRBJ2-5; 8 bases line up with TRBD2. V gave up 7 bases and J gave up 9 bases; unmatched junction bases: 10. CDR3 size: 13 residues. Looked up from germline, CDR1 is LNHDA and CDR2 is SQIVND (reference sequence). CDR3 region: CASTPGGAVSQYF. CDR3 DNA: TGTGCCAGTACCCCGGGAGGGGCGGTCTCCCAGTACTTC. Looking up the rest from reference TRBV19 and TRBJ2-5 gives the full variable domain: DGGITQSPKYLFRKEGQNVTLSCEQNLNHDAMYWYRQDPGQGLRLIYYSQIVNDFQKGDIAEGYSVSREKKESFPLTVTSAQKNPTAFYLCASTPGGAVSQYFGPGTRLLVL.

This clone has more than one count but fewer than ten. Other DNA sequences in the same sample also yield this CDR3. This chain links TRBV5-1 with TRBJ2-2, with 14 bases that match TRBD2. V dropped 4 bases and J dropped 1; count of bases not matched to a gene: 6. Germline V gene lookup returns CDR1 SGHRS and CDR2 YFSETQ. The CDR3 spans 18 residues. CDR3 sequence: CASSPGLAGGRNTGELFF. The CDR3 DNA sequence: TGCGCCAGCAGCCCCGGACTAGCGGGAGGCCGGAACACCGGGGAGCTGTTTTTT.

The CDR3 bases are TGTGCCAGCAGCTTAGTAATGTGGGGCGAGCAGTACTTC. This sequence encodes CASSLVMWGEQYF. The chain has TRBV7-2 and TRBJ2-7; no definite D call. Germline lookup yields CDR1 SGHTA and CDR2 FQGNSA. The CDR3 contains 13 residues. Between the trimmed V and J ends, which lost 1 base and 6 bases, there was a span of 10 bases.

The rearrangement joins TRBV29-1 to TRBJ2-1, with 9 bases that match TRBD2. V trimming: 6 bases; J trimming: 8 bases; junction bases outside the gene matches: 20. The CDR3 length is 17 residues. CDR1 is SQVTM and CDR2 is ANQGSEA in the germline V gene. The CDR3 sequence is CSVGGIEAGGLLHEQFF. CDR3 nucleotide sequence: TGCAGCGTCGGTGGAATCGAAGCGGGAGGCCTGTTGCATGAGCAGTTCTTC.

This sequence joins TRBV30 and TRBJ1-2; D not certain. The germline V and J ends were trimmed by 2 bases and 8 bases, with 12 bases remaining between them. The CDR3 contains 12 residues. Germline V gene lookup returns CDR1 GTSNPN and CDR2 SVGIG (reference sequence). CDR3 DNA: TGTGCCTGGAGTCTCCAAGCGGGCGGCTACACCTTC. It specifies CAWSLQAGGYTF.